A single count supports the clone carrying this T cell receptor (beta chain). Antigen unknown. This specimen belongs to a study of cytomegalovirus exposure and HLA in healthy donors. Whole-study findings and limits: In vitro work confirmed that a few CMV-associated chains recognize CMV antigens.

PCR involved 60 Vbeta and 13 Jbeta primers. Generated by immunoSEQ multiplex PCR, the TCRdb table keeps only in-frame clones and is missing some. Among 200,000 to 250,000 clones, roughly 80% were seen once, and the ten largest hold roughly 1.5%. Germline CDR1 SEHNR, CDR2 FQNEAQ (reference sequence). The junction had 10 bases not matched to a gene; V was cut back by 4 bases and J by 3 bases. There are 17 residues in the CDR3. This clonotype was sampled from a man in his fifties in good health and CMV-seronegative. This sequence joins TRBV7-9 and TRBJ1-1, with TRBD1 matching 11 bases. Material: PBMCs. CDR3 DNA sequence: TGTGCCAGCAGCTCTGGACAGGGGGCGCGAAGCTACACTGAAGCTTTCTTT. Protein product: CASSSGQGARSYTEAFF.